This T cell receptor beta chain was sequenced during a study of T-cell reconstitution after alpha-beta-depleted transplantation in children. Using unique molecular identifiers, the investigators prepared the TCRbeta library. MiXCR, run by TCRdb on the PCR reads, gives a single entry per CDR3 protein. There are 530,000 or so distinct CDR3 sequences in the sample; 25% to 30% occur only once, and under 45% lies in the top ten. Findings of the study overall: Two months or so post-transplant, alpha-beta T cells reportedly derived from several hundred expanded graft clones. T-cell numbers and diversity, one year after transplant, stemmed largely from T cells that were newly produced.

Details on this clonotype: The antigen remains unidentified.

Trimming removed 7 bases at V and 1 base at J, with 17 bases between. This CDR3 is built from 16 residues. CDR1 is SGHRS and CDR2 is YFSETQ in the germline V gene. This specimen consisted of PBMCs, obtained before TCRalphabeta/CD19-depleted stem cell transplant. The clonotype originates from a boy in the first two years of life with Wiskott-Aldrich syndrome, due to receive a stem cell transplant. The chain employs TRBV5-1 and TRBJ2-2; D is ambiguous. CDR3 in DNA: TGCGCCAGCGCAGTTGCTCCAGCGAAGAACACCGGGGAGCTGTTTTTT. It translates to CASAVAPAKNTGELFF.